The clone carrying this TCR beta chain was seen a few times. Its specificity is unknown. The CDR3 totals 16 residues. Unmatched junction bases numbered 11, after V lost 6 bases and J lost 2 bases. CDR1 is LNHDA, CDR2 SQIVND, per germline (reference sequence). A single record per CDR3 protein comes from TCRdb applying MiXCR to the reads. The repertoire holds some 940,000 distinct CDR3 sequences, with roughly 30% as singletons. This sample was included in a study of T cell repertoires in cytomegalovirus infection. General study findings and limits: People with CMV and the relevant HLA were identified by cumulative public TCR beta family frequency.

Here the sequenced sample was cultured CD8+ T cells from PBMCs, taken from culture after CMV antigen stimulation. The receptor comes from a human donor in good health (CMV status not recorded). Some clones in this sample may be carry-over from other donors' samples. The chain carries TRBV19 and TRBJ1-2; 8 bases agree with TRBD1. The DNA of the CDR3 is TGTGCCAGTAGCCCATGGACAGGGCGAACCAACTATGGCTACACCTTC. Its protein is CASSPWTGRTNYGYTF.